This T cell receptor beta chain came from a study of T cell responses to AZD1222 COVID-19 vaccine. Study-wide results and limits: A mostly white British donor set with more females was recruited, and clonal diversity was possibly underestimated.

About this clone itself: Its antigen remains unknown.

The CDR3 spans 15 residues. CDR1 is SGHRS, CDR2 YFSETQ, per germline. V lost 0 bases, J lost 5 bases, and 14 bases lay in between. Repertoires were generated with immunoSEQ multiplex PCR, while TCRdb's copy carries only in-frame clones and drops some. The sample shows tens of thousands of clones, roughly 90% of them seen only once. This receptor was taken from an adult in good health. The sample was peripheral blood, taken on day 0 of AZD1222 vaccination. The chain combines TRBV5-1 with TRBJ1-1; tentative D call: TRBD1 (5 bases). CDR3 DNA sequence: TGCGCCAGCAGCTTGGATATGGGGGGTTGGACTGAAGCTTTCTTT. This gives the protein CASSLDMGGWTEAFF.